This entry lists 6 T cell receptor beta chains sequenced from one sample in a study of blood T cells in healthy people across ages. Alongside a J-beta primer mix, a sample-barcoded 5' primer served in a second PCR lasting about 7 to 11 cycles. TCRdb reprocessed the 5' RACE reads with MiXCR, giving one entry per CDR3 protein. The table records about 970,000 distinct CDR3 sequences, 51% of them present only once. The sequenced material came from blood. The receptors shown here come from a woman aged 55-75 years in good health.

The rearrangement joins TRBV3-1 to TRBJ1-5; D possibly corresponds to TRBD1 (6 bases). From germline, CDR1 is LGHDT and CDR2 YNNKEL (reference sequence). The CDR3 loop spans 12 amino acids. V shed 5 bases and J shed 9 bases, with 11 bases lying between them. The CDR3 spells CASSLQGRPQHF. The CDR3 DNA sequence: TGTGCCAGCAGCTTACAGGGACGGCCCCAGCATTTT.

The chain combines TRBV11-1 with TRBJ2-1; D gene uncertain. Germline CDR1 and CDR2: SGHAT and FQDESV (reference sequence). Trimming cost V 0 bases and J 6 bases, with 9 bases left between them. The CDR3 is 14 residues long. CDR3 in DNA: TGTGCCAGCAGCTTAGCGCGGTATGCCAATGAGCAGTTCTTC. Translation: CASSLARYANEQFF.

This chain links TRBV9 with TRBJ1-4; D unclear. Trimming cost V 3 bases and J 5 bases, with 5 bases left between them. Germline CDR1 is SGDLS and CDR2 is YYNGEE. CDR3 length: 12 residues. CDR3 amino acids: CASSGDNEKLFF. The CDR3 region has the DNA TGTGCCAGCAGCGGCGACAATGAAAAACTGTTTTTT.

This clonotype was observed at least ten times. The genes are TRBV2 and TRBJ2-1; 12 nucleotides line up with TRBD2. The CDR3 spans 14 residues. V lost 6 bases, J lost 7 bases, and 4 bases stayed unmatched. CDR1 SNHLY and CDR2 FYNNEI come from the germline V gene. The CDR3 bases are TGTGCCAGCAGGCTGACTAGCGGGAGTAATGAGCAGTTCTTC. It codes for CASRLTSGSNEQFF.

This rearrangement joins TRBV20-1 to TRBJ2-1; D possibly corresponds to TRBD2 (6 bases). Germline V gene sequence: CDR1 DFQATT, CDR2 SNEGSKA (reference sequence). This CDR3 comprises 15 residues. V was trimmed by 0 bases and J by 7 bases, leaving 16 bases between them. The CDR3 here is CSARDGRDLGNEQFF. CDR3 coding DNA: TGCAGTGCTAGAGATGGGCGGGATCTGGGTAATGAGCAGTTCTTC.

The gene calls are TRBV27 and TRBJ2-7; 9 bases match TRBD1. Looked up from germline, CDR1 is MNHEY and CDR2 is SMNVEV (reference sequence). CDR3 size: 15 residues. V lost 6 bases, J lost 1 base, and 7 bases stayed unmatched. DNA of the CDR3: TGTGCCAGCAGATGGACAGGGGACGCTTCCTACGAGCAGTACTTC. Translation gives CASRWTGDASYEQYF.